Detailed here is one T cell receptor beta chain. Its antigen remains unidentified. This table comes from immunoSEQ multiplex PCR, and its TCRdb copy is limited to in-frame clones, with some not included. There are about 150,000 clones in the sample; 90% occur only once, and 1.8% lies in the top ten. The data derive from a study of T cell responses to AZD1222 COVID-19 vaccine. Germline V gene lookup returns CDR1 SGHTS and CDR2 YDEGEE. The germline V and J ends were trimmed by 0 bases and 2 bases, with 13 bases remaining between them. This CDR3 is 16 amino acids long. Whole-study results and caveats: Targeting of unmutated variant regions was reportedly seen in nearly half of spike-specific TCRs. The donor cohort was predominantly white British with a female majority, and clonal diversity may have been underestimated. Baseline serology detected seropositivity in only a handful of AZD1222 recipients. CD4 TCRs covered the whole spike, strongest at regions 160-218 and 743-854.

The genes are TRBV5-8 and TRBJ2-3; TRBD2 might be the D (6 bases). The specimen comprised peripheral blood, sampled on day 0 of AZD1222 vaccination. The sequence was collected from an adult in good health. Here the CDR3 DNA reads TGTGCCAGCAGCTTGGAGCGGGTCCCCACCACAGATACGCAGTATTTT. Its protein is CASSLERVPTTDTQYF.